Only one count was recorded for the clone carrying this TCR beta chain. As for time point: pretreatment peripheral blood. CDR3 length equals 15 residues. The germline V gene has CDR1 SEHNR and CDR2 FQNEAQ (reference sequence). V lost 3 bases, J lost 0 bases, and 9 bases lay in between. Clones were sequenced by immunoSEQ multiplex PCR, and TCRdb holds only the in-frame ones, with some missing. The table has 55,000 to 80,000 clones, approximately 83% seen once. This specimen comes from a study of PD-L1 blockade in urothelial cancer. The overall study: As for prior chemotherapy regimens, patients had received 0 to 3. Samples came from 3 weeks, at the second dose, and 6 weeks into treatment.

Sequences were derived from PBMCs, sampled around atezolizumab (anti-PD-L1) treatment. The sequence derives from a man in his 60s with urothelial cancer. V is TRBV7-9 and J is TRBJ1-3, with a tentative D call TRBD1 (6 bases). This CDR3 is CASSFGQSSGNTIYF. CDR3 coding DNA: TGTGCCAGCAGCTTTGGACAGAGCTCTGGAAACACCATATATTTT.